The 29 T cell receptor beta chains listed next were all sequenced from one sample in a study of blood T cell repertoires in COVID-19. Profiling relied on immunoSEQ multiplex PCR, and the TCRdb table lists in-frame clones only, not all of them. The data show around 71,000 clones, roughly 83% seen once. Sequencing was carried out using peripheral blood. Receptors originate from a man younger than 45 with COVID-19, enrolled during active disease.

The rearrangement links TRBV19 to TRBJ2-7; 7 bases are a match to TRBD1. The CDR3 extends over 15 amino acids. Looked up from germline, CDR1 is LNHDA and CDR2 is SQIVND (reference sequence). V dropped 5 bases and J dropped 0; count of bases not matched to a gene: 7. The CDR3 reads CASSFAGTVSYEQYF. Here the CDR3 DNA reads TGTGCCAGTAGTTTTGCCGGGACAGTCTCCTACGAGCAGTACTTC.

The genes are TRBV27 and TRBJ2-1; TRBD2 matches at 15 bases. After removal of 4 bases from V and 1 base from J, the junction contained 8 bases not matched to a gene. CDR3 length: 19 residues. The germline V gene has CDR1 MNHEY and CDR2 SMNVEV (reference sequence). The CDR3 DNA reads TGTGCCAGCAGTTCTCGGACTAGCGGGAGGGCCAATTCCTACAATGAGCAGTTCTTC. This gives the protein CASSSRTSGRANSYNEQFF.

The gene calls are TRBV10-1 and TRBJ2-3, with a possible D match to TRBD2 (6 bases). The CDR3 is made up of 14 amino acids. V lost 2 bases, J lost 0 bases, and 6 bases lay in between. Germline CDR1 is WNHNN and CDR2 is SYGVQD (reference sequence). The CDR3 nucleotides are TGCGCCAGCAGTGAGGGAGGGAGCACAGATACGCAGTATTTT. This codes for CASSEGGSTDTQYF.

The chain links TRBV27 to TRBJ1-5; 9 positions match TRBD1. Germline values: CDR1 MNHEY, CDR2 SMNVEV (reference sequence). Germline trimming cut 6 bases from V and 7 bases from J; bases unmatched to any gene: 10. The CDR3 extends over 15 amino acids. The CDR3 here is CASSRGGTGQQPQHF. CDR3 bases: TGTGCCAGCAGCCGGGGGGGGACAGGGCAGCAGCCCCAGCATTTT.

This chain uses TRBV15 with TRBJ2-6, with TRBD1 matching 10 bases. This CDR3 contains 16 residues. V shed 7 bases, J shed 2 bases, and the junction held 5 bases outside the gene matches. CDR1 and CDR2 (germline): LNHNV, YYDKDF (reference sequence). The CDR3 reads CATTRQGAAGANVLTF. DNA for the CDR3: TGTGCCACCACGAGACAGGGGGCGGCTGGGGCCAACGTCCTGACTTTC.

The J gene is TRBJ1-1, the V gene TRBV7-2; D call uncertain. The length of the CDR3 is 12 residues. Trimming took off 3 bases at V and 0 bases at J, with 2 bases between the two ends. Germline V lookup: CDR1 SGHTA, CDR2 FQGNSA. The CDR3 region is CASSFMNTEAFF. The CDR3 DNA reads as TGTGCCAGCAGCTTTATGAACACTGAAGCTTTCTTT.

The chain uses TRBV24-1 and TRBJ1-2; TRBD1 matches at 8 bases. The germline CDR1 and CDR2 sequences are KGHDR and SFDVKD. V lost 7 bases and J lost 4; bases outside the gene matches: 7. This CDR3 spans 14 amino acids. The CDR3 region has the DNA TGTGCCACCAGCCAGACAGGGGATGGCTATGGCTACACCTTC. The encoded protein is CATSQTGDGYGYTF.

This chain joins TRBV9 and TRBJ2-2; D not certain. V shed 3 bases and J shed 4 bases, with 4 bases lying between them. This CDR3 spans 12 amino acids. Per germline, CDR1 SGDLS and CDR2 YYNGEE. The CDR3, as DNA: TGTGCCAGCAGCGCCTCCACCGGGGAGCTGTTTTTT. Encoded protein: CASSASTGELFF.

This rearrangement joins TRBV5-1 to TRBJ2-2, with 7 nucleotides matching TRBD2. The J segment lost 1 base and the V segment lost 3 bases, leaving 6 bases of the junction unmatched. CDR1 and CDR2 from the germline V gene are SGHRS and YFSETQ. The CDR3 sequence is 16 residues long. In DNA form, the CDR3 reads TGCGCCAGCAGCTCGTTCGGGGGGAGGAACACCGGGGAGCTGTTTTTT. Its translation is CASSSFGGRNTGELFF.

V is TRBV28 and J is TRBJ1-2, with D possibly being TRBD1 (5 bases). Germline CDR1 reads MDHEN; CDR2 reads SYDVKM. Trimming cost V 1 base and J 0 bases, with 9 bases left between them. The CDR3 contains 15 residues. CDR3 residues: CASSLSSRANYGYTF. CDR3 coding DNA: TGTGCCAGCAGTTTATCCTCCAGGGCTAACTATGGCTACACCTTC.

This clone was recorded a few times. This chain links TRBV2 with TRBJ1-3, with unresolved D. Germline V CDR1 and CDR2: SNHLY, FYNNEI. Trimming shortened V by 6 bases and J by 4 bases, and 13 bases separated the two germline ends. The CDR3 has 14 residues. The CDR3 is CASSAQEAGNTIYF. In DNA form, the CDR3 reads TGTGCCAGCAGCGCGCAGGAGGCAGGAAACACCATATATTTT.

The chain carries TRBV4-3 and TRBJ2-1; possibly TRBD2 for D (5 bases). V was shortened by 3 bases and J by 3 bases, with 12 bases between the two germline ends. This CDR3 is 15 amino acids long. Germline V CDR1 and CDR2: LGHNA, YSLEER. CDR3 loop: CASSQDRTDYNEQFF. DNA of the CDR3: TGCGCCAGCAGCCAGGATAGGACTGACTACAATGAGCAGTTCTTC.

This chain connects TRBV5-4 to TRBJ1-1, with TRBD1 as a possible D gene (5 bases). The germline V gene encodes CDR1 SGHNT and CDR2 YYREEE (reference sequence). This CDR3 region has 17 residues. V gave up 2 bases and J gave up 1 base, with 18 bases separating them. CDR3 DNA: TGTGCCAGCAGCTTCCGAGGGACTACACTATGGAACACTGAAGCTTTCTTT. It specifies CASSFRGTTLWNTEAFF.

V is TRBV15 and J is TRBJ1-5; TRBD1 matches 7 bases. The CDR3 extends over 15 amino acids. CDR1 is LNHNV and CDR2 is YYDKDF in the germline V gene (reference sequence). V lost 5 bases, J lost 0 bases, and 4 bases stayed unmatched. CDR3 coding DNA: TGTGCCACCAGCGGGGGACAGCTTAGCAATCAGCCCCAGCATTTT. Its translation is CATSGGQLSNQPQHF.

The rearrangement uses TRBV27 and TRBJ2-7; D is possibly TRBD1 (6 bases). CDR1 and CDR2 from the germline V gene are MNHEY and SMNVEV (reference sequence). Between the trimmed V and J ends, which lost 2 bases and 1 base, there was a span of 18 bases. This CDR3 region has 17 residues. CDR3 residues: CASSLSGMDSPSYEQYF. The CDR3 DNA sequence: TGTGCCAGCAGTTTAAGCGGTATGGACAGCCCATCCTACGAGCAGTACTTC.

The chain is built from TRBV28 and TRBJ2-3; D gene uncertain. CDR3 length: 14 amino acids. Germline lookup yields CDR1 MDHEN and CDR2 SYDVKM. Deletions cut 4 bases from V and 0 bases from J, with 8 bases between. Written as DNA, the CDR3 is TGTGCCAGCAGTTCGAACAGTAGCACAGATACGCAGTATTTT. Translating gives CASSSNSSTDTQYF.

The gene calls are TRBV28 and TRBJ1-2; 9 bases match TRBD1. Germline CDR1 and CDR2: MDHEN and SYDVKM. This CDR3 contains 15 residues. The ends lost 4 bases at V and 2 bases at J; junction bases unmatched: 5. As DNA, the CDR3 is TGTGCCAGCAGTTCGCCGGGACAGGGAAACTATGGCTACACCTTC. Protein: CASSSPGQGNYGYTF.

V gene TRBV5-4 combines with J gene TRBJ2-3, with TRBD1 identical over 9 bases. The CDR3 has 15 amino acids. Germline V CDR1 and CDR2: SGHNT, YYREEE (reference sequence). V trimming: 3 bases; J trimming: 4 bases; junction bases outside the gene matches: 6. Written as DNA, the CDR3 is TGTGCCAGCAGCTCAAAGGGGACAGGGTCAGATACGCAGTATTTT. Its translation: CASSSKGTGSDTQYF.

As DNA, the CDR3 is TGTGCCAGCAGATCGGTCGGGGAAAGGTATGGCTACACCTTC. This codes for CASRSVGERYGYTF. The rearrangement joins TRBV7-2 to TRBJ1-2; no definite D call. This CDR3 has 14 residues. From germline, CDR1 is SGHTA and CDR2 FQGNSA. Between the trimmed V and J ends, which lost 6 bases and 5 bases, there was a span of 16 bases.

V usage is TRBV6-2 or TRBV6-3 and J usage is TRBJ1-2; D gene uncertain. The CDR3 extends over 14 amino acids. V was shortened by 4 bases and J by 8 bases, with 17 bases between the two germline ends. Germline V lookup: CDR1 MNHEY, CDR2 SVGEGT. The CDR3 DNA reads as TGTGCCAGCAGTTCCCCTCCAGTTTCCTGGGGCTACACCTTC. Translating it yields CASSSPPVSWGYTF.

This clone showed up just once. V is TRBV7-9 and J is TRBJ2-7, with D possibly TRBD1 on 6 matching bases. The CDR3 extends over 13 amino acids. Trimming cost V 1 base and J 6 bases, with 10 bases left between them. Germline V gene data show CDR1 as SEHNR and CDR2 as FQNEAQ (reference sequence). The CDR3 region has the DNA TGTGCCAGCAGCTTAGGGGGGCAGGGCGAGCAGTACTTC. The encoded protein is CASSLGGQGEQYF.

The J gene is TRBJ2-7, the V gene TRBV5-1, with TRBD1 as a possible D gene (5 bases). Germline loops: CDR1 SGHRS, CDR2 YFSETQ. This CDR3 contains 14 residues. V lost 5 bases, J lost 0 bases, and 12 bases lay in between. The CDR3 loop reads CASRLWGSSYEQYF. In nucleotides, the CDR3 is TGCGCCAGCAGGCTTTGGGGCAGCTCCTACGAGCAGTACTTC. Full variable domain (outside the CDR3, taken from reference TRBV5-1 and TRBJ2-7): KAGVTQTPRYLIKTRGQQVTLSCSPISGHRSVSWYQQTPGQGLQFLFEYFSETQRNKGNFPGRFSGRQFSNSRSEMNVSTLELGDSALYLCASRLWGSSYEQYFGPGTRLTVT.

The chain recombines TRBV7-2 with TRBJ2-7; perhaps TRBD2 as D (8 bases). The CDR3 totals 16 residues. Germline lookup yields CDR1 SGHTA and CDR2 FQGNSA. V lost 3 bases and J lost 0, with 15 bases in between. The CDR3 loop is CASSLFGGDSSYEQYF. The CDR3 bases are TGTGCCAGCAGCTTGTTCGGGGGGGACAGCTCCTACGAGCAGTACTTC.

The chain recombines TRBV6-5 with TRBJ1-5; a possible D gene is TRBD1 (5 bases). This CDR3 has 14 residues. V lost 6 bases to trimming and J lost 2 bases, with 11 bases between them. CDR1 and CDR2 (germline): MNHEY, SVGAGI. The CDR3 sequence is CASSPGFGNQPQHF. The CDR3 DNA reads as TGTGCCAGCAGCCCAGGGTTTGGCAATCAGCCCCAGCATTTT.

This chain uses TRBV30 with TRBJ2-7; D remains ambiguous. Germline lookup yields CDR1 GTSNPN and CDR2 SVGIG (reference sequence). The CDR3 contains 12 residues. V lost 0 bases and J 8 bases, leaving 11 bases between the germline ends. The CDR3 loop is CAWSVQVLKQYF. The DNA of the CDR3 is TGTGCCTGGAGTGTCCAGGTATTGAAGCAGTACTTC.

The rearrangement links TRBV12-3 or TRBV12-4 to TRBJ1-4, with D hard to call. The CDR3 is 13 amino acids. Trimming took off 2 bases at V and 8 bases at J, with 9 bases between the two ends. The CDR3 sequence is CASSLWGAEKLFF. In DNA, the CDR3 is TGTGCCAGCAGTTTATGGGGAGCCGAAAAACTGTTTTTT.

This clone has just one count. This chain connects TRBV3-1 (or the pseudogene TRBV3-2) to TRBJ2-5, with TRBD1 matching over 9 bases. The CDR3 has 14 residues. V shed 4 bases and J 3 bases; nucleotides not matched to a gene: 3. Germline CDR1 reads LGHDT; CDR2 reads YNNKEL (reference sequence). In DNA form, the CDR3 reads TGTGCCAGCAGCCCCCGGGACAGGGAAGAGACCCAGTACTTC. This codes for CASSPRDREETQYF.

This clone appeared a single time. Other DNA sequences in the sample encode the same CDR3. The chain joins TRBV7-9 to TRBJ1-1; weak D call: TRBD1 (5 bases). This CDR3 has 14 residues. With 2 bases removed from V and 2 bases from J, the gap between germline ends came to 9 bases. Germline assignment: CDR1 SEHNR and CDR2 FQNEAQ (reference sequence). In nucleotides, the CDR3 is TGTGCCAGCAGCTTAAGACAGACTAACACTGAAGCTTTCTTT. This gives the protein CASSLRQTNTEAFF.

This chain joins TRBV4-3 and TRBJ2-7; D perhaps matches TRBD2 (6 bases). The CDR3 covers 16 residues. Trimming cost V 0 bases and J 1 base, with 13 bases left between them. CDR1 and CDR2 from the germline V gene are LGHNA and YSLEER. CDR3 in DNA: TGCGCCAGCAGCCAAGATCCGGGACTTACATCCTACGAGCAGTACTTC. This sequence encodes CASSQDPGLTSYEQYF.